This TCR beta chain was retrieved from a study of neurological immune-mediated disorders. Across the study: A relapsing-remitting course was seen in about 90% of the roughly 35 multiple sclerosis patients and a secondary progressive course in 3.

The CDR3 extends over 13 amino acids. V lost 0 bases and J lost 0, with 5 bases in between. Germline loops: CDR1 DFQATT, CDR2 SNEGSKA (reference sequence). Unsorted libraries came from 2 million PBMCs stored at -80 °C. Sequencing runs each generated in excess of 180 million TCR-beta sequences derived from 15-18 subjects. TCRdb processed the 5' RACE reads anew with MiXCR; each CDR3 protein has one entry. Among under 75,000 distinct CDR3 sequences listed, roughly 3.1% were seen once. This clonotype was seen many times. This rearrangement joins TRBV20-1 to TRBJ2-5; the D is unclear. This TCR came from a woman between 50 and 59 years old with multiple sclerosis. Sequenced input: PBMCs. The CDR3 sequence: CSARDGYQETQYF. The CDR3 bases are TGCAGTGCTAGAGACGGGTACCAAGAGACCCAGTACTTC.